Listed here are 17 T cell receptor beta chains from one sample, sequenced in a study of blood T cells in healthy people across ages. Sample-barcoded 5' priming and a J-beta primer mix drove a second PCR of 7 to 11 cycles. TCRdb fed the 5' RACE reads into MiXCR, producing one record per CDR3 protein. The sample holds just under 900,000 distinct CDR3 sequences, around 28% seen once. The specimen sequenced was blood. Receptors were obtained from a woman of 80 years or more in good health.

This clonotype came up many times. This chain uses TRBV7-2 with TRBJ2-3; 15 bases agree with TRBD2. CDR1 and CDR2 (germline): SGHTA, FQGNSA. Unmatched junction bases numbered 10, after V lost 8 bases and J lost 7 bases. The CDR3 spans 16 residues. CDR3 bases: TGTGCCAGCGCAAGGACTAGCGGGGGGGCATTAAATACGCAGTATTTT. This translates into CASARTSGGALNTQYF.

The gene calls are TRBV2 and TRBJ2-3, with 7 bases aligning to TRBD2. The germline CDR1 and CDR2 sequences are SNHLY and FYNNEI. The length of the CDR3 is 15 residues. J was trimmed by 4 bases and V by 6 bases; bases with no gene match: 10. CDR3 sequence reads: CASRVGGSVSDTQYF. As DNA, the CDR3 is TGTGCCAGCAGGGTCGGGGGGTCCGTCTCAGATACGCAGTATTTT.

This clonotype was seen only a few times. A read error may be the cause here, since a much bigger clone is one base away. J is TRBJ2-1 and V is TRBV20-1; no clear D. The closer fit of TRBJ2-7 to the DNA end suggests the J call may be wrong. Germline V gene sequence: CDR1 DFQATT, CDR2 SNEGSKA (reference sequence). The CDR3 covers 11 residues. The CDR3 sequence: CSAHVYNEQYF. In nucleotides, the CDR3 is TGCAGTGCCCACGTCTACAATGAGCAGTACTTC.

Ten or more counts support this clonotype. V usage is TRBV27 and J usage is TRBJ2-5; D is ambiguous. The V end lost 7 bases, the J end lost 2 bases, and 14 bases lay between the germline ends. This CDR3 region has 14 residues. Germline CDR1 MNHEY, CDR2 SMNVEV (reference sequence). The CDR3 loop reads CASTIRKVQETQYF. The CDR3 bases are TGTGCCAGCACCATCCGTAAGGTTCAAGAGACCCAGTACTTC.

V gene TRBV7-8 combines with J gene TRBJ2-5; the match to TRBD1 covers 8 bases. This CDR3 contains 12 residues. V lost 4 bases, J lost 11 bases, and 6 bases stayed unmatched. Looked up from germline, CDR1 is SGHVS and CDR2 is FQNEAQ. The CDR3 DNA sequence: TGTGCCAGCAGCTCTGACAGGGGACGGCAGTACTTC. It translates to CASSSDRGRQYF.

This clonotype was counted a few times. A read error may explain this, as a much larger clone is one base away. The chain joins TRBV7-9 to TRBJ2-7; no reliable D call. Germline CDR1 is SEHNR and CDR2 is FQNEAQ (reference sequence). Trimming took off 5 bases at V and 7 bases at J, with 18 bases between the two ends. CDR3 length: 14 residues. The CDR3 here is CASSPETSYNEQYF. In DNA, the CDR3 is TGTGCCAGCAGCCCCGAAACCTCCTACAATGAGCAGTACTTC.

This chain uses TRBV5-5 with TRBJ2-3; the match to TRBD2 covers 8 bases. The CDR3 is made up of 15 amino acids. Germline V gene lookup returns CDR1 SGHKS and CDR2 YYEKEE (reference sequence). Trimming removed 6 bases from V and 4 bases from J; junction bases left unmatched: 10. The DNA for the CDR3 is TGTGCCAGCATCCCCCAAGCGGGGGTCCCAGATACGCAGTATTTT. It yields the protein CASIPQAGVPDTQYF. Full variable domain (remainder filled in from reference TRBV5-5 and TRBJ2-3): DAGVTQSPTHLIKTRGQQVTLRCSPISGHKSVSWYQQVLGQGPQFIFQYYEKEERGRGNFPDRFSARQFPNYSSELNVNALLLGDSALYLCASIPQAGVPDTQYFGPGTRLTVL.

This clonotype was counted ten times or more. The chain has TRBV7-2 and TRBJ2-7, with D perhaps matching TRBD1 (6 bases). Germline CDR1 reads SGHTA; CDR2 reads FQGNSA. V was cut by 6 bases and J by 4 bases, with 10 bases left in between. The CDR3 covers 12 residues. The CDR3 region has the DNA TGTGCCAGCAGTAAACAGGGTTACGAGCAGTACTTC. Amino acid sequence: CASSKQGYEQYF.

The chain carries TRBV10-3 and TRBJ1-1; 10 bases agree with TRBD1. From germline, CDR1 is ENHRY and CDR2 SYGVKD. Trimming removed 9 bases from V and 5 bases from J; junction bases left unmatched: 6. The CDR3 spans 13 residues. This CDR3 is CAIGTGEGTEAFF. The CDR3 DNA follows: TGTGCCATAGGGACAGGGGAAGGTACTGAAGCTTTCTTT.

Note on this clonotype: This likely comes from a read error, as the CDR3 has no conserved phenylalanine or tryptophan at its end. The DNA is omitted, as the CDR3 cannot be located on it reliably, and the CDR3 follows TCRdb's listing. The chain links TRBV21-1 to TRBJ1-2; the D segment call TRBD1 is taken from the table without a DNA check. TRBV21-1 is an annotated pseudogene. The CDR3 is 12 residues long, ends included. The CDR3 here is CATRQGHYGYTV.

At least ten counts were recorded for this clonotype. CDR3 sequence (DNA): TGTGCCAGCAGCTTATCGGACAGGACAGAGACCCAGTACTTC. Residues: CASSLSDRTETQYF. The chain uses TRBV7-9 and TRBJ2-5; 7 bases fit TRBD1. Looked up from germline, CDR1 is SEHNR and CDR2 is FQNEAQ (reference sequence). After removal of 2 bases from V and 4 bases from J, the junction contained 4 bases not matched to a gene. The CDR3 totals 14 residues.

Concerning this clonotype itself: Since a much larger clone is just one base distant, this may be a read error. The genes are TRBV4-1 and TRBJ2-1; tentatively, D is TRBD2 (6 bases). V shed 2 bases and J shed 0 bases, with 11 bases lying between them. Per germline, CDR1 MGHRA and CDR2 YSYEKL. The CDR3 is 16 amino acids. The CDR3 bases are TGCGCCAGCAGCCAATATGGGGGGAGCTCCTACAATGAGCAGTTCTTC. Amino acid sequence: CASSQYGGSSYNEQFF.

This clonotype was found many times. This chain uses TRBV29-1 with TRBJ2-1; tentatively, D is TRBD1 (5 bases). The length of the CDR3 is 12 residues. Germline CDR1 SQVTM, CDR2 ANQGSEA. V lost 6 bases to trimming and J lost 7 bases, with 13 bases between them. The CDR3 nucleotides are TGCAGCGTCGCGCCTAGGGGTAATGAGCAGTTCTTC. This codes for CSVAPRGNEQFF.

This clonotype was counted between two and nine times. This could be a read error, since a much larger clone is one nucleotide away. The chain uses TRBV12-3 or TRBV12-4 and TRBJ2-1, with D hard to call. This CDR3 spans 14 amino acids. V shed 3 bases and J shed 13 bases, with 19 bases lying between them. CDR3 nucleotides: TGTGCCAGCAGTTTTATTGGGGTTCAAGAGACCCAGTTCTTC. Translated, it gives CASSFIGVQETQFF.

This clonotype came up many times. The chain combines TRBV4-1 with TRBJ2-5, with D perhaps matching TRBD2 (6 bases). This CDR3 has 15 amino acids. Trimming shortened V by 1 base and J by 1 base, and 10 bases separated the two germline ends. The V gene's germline CDR1 is MGHRA and CDR2 YSYEKL. CDR3 in DNA: TGCGCCAGCAGCCAAGGGGCGGGGCGCCAAGAGACCCAGTACTTC. This encodes CASSQGAGRQETQYF.

This clonotype came up many times. This sequence joins TRBV27 and TRBJ2-1; 14 bases are shared with TRBD2. The germline V gene has CDR1 MNHEY and CDR2 SMNVEV (reference sequence). The CDR3 covers 14 residues. V was pared by 7 bases and J by 15 bases, with 11 bases of the junction left unmatched. The CDR3: CASTLTSGGAQMFF. The CDR3 bases are TGTGCCAGCACCCTGACTAGCGGGGGGGCTCAGATGTTCTTC.

This clonotype was seen repeatedly, ten times or more. The J gene is TRBJ1-1, the V gene TRBV7-9; D remains ambiguous. CDR1 and CDR2 from the germline V gene are SEHNR and FQNEAQ (reference sequence). Trimming stripped 3 bases from V and 4 bases from J, with 3 bases between. This CDR3 contains 11 residues. CDR3 loop: CASSFSTEAFF. The CDR3 DNA reads TGTGCCAGCAGCTTCAGCACTGAAGCTTTCTTT.